These 13 T cell receptor beta chains came from one sample sequenced in a study of T cell responses to AZD1222 COVID-19 vaccine (dated by TCRdb to the early 2020s). Receptor libraries were prepared by the immunoSEQ multiplex PCR assay. Sourced from immuneACCESS, this table was stored by TCRdb with only in-frame sequences that have V and J called. A share of the clones is absent; for the studies checked, an unresolved V gene accounts for under half, and the remainder has no known explanation. Within this sample are about 170,000 clones, with about 88% of them counted one time only. Approximately 1.8% of the sample rests with the top ten. Read against the paper, the sample's time point label means: baseline before first vaccination. The material sequenced was peripheral blood, taken on day 0 of AZD1222 vaccination. The receptors were sampled from an adult in good health.

V gene TRBV7-2 combines with J gene TRBJ2-2; TRBD1 aligns across 9 bases. The CDR3 loop spans 16 amino acids. J lost 4 bases, V lost 2 bases, and 5 bases had no gene match. From germline, CDR1 is SGHTA and CDR2 FQGNSA. For the CDR3, the DNA is TGTGCCAGCAGCTTAAGGGACAGGGTCCCCACCGGGGAGCTGTTTTTT. It yields the protein CASSLRDRVPTGELFF.

The CDR3 sequence: CATSDRGFLLNEQFF. For the CDR3, the DNA is TGTGCCACCAGTGACAGGGGGTTTCTCCTAAATGAGCAGTTCTTC. V and J are TRBV24-1 and TRBJ2-1, with 7 bases lining up with TRBD1. Germline-derived CDR1 and CDR2 are KGHDR and SFDVKD. The CDR3 runs 15 residues. V was clipped by 4 bases and J by 7 bases; unmatched bases: 9.

This clone was seen a few times. The chain has TRBV7-8 and TRBJ2-7, with 9 nucleotides matching TRBD2. This CDR3 has 17 amino acids. Germline CDR1 SGHVS, CDR2 FQNEAQ. J lost 0 bases, V lost 0 bases, and 6 bases had no gene match. Here the CDR3 DNA reads TGTGCCAGCAGCTTAGCGCTCTCTAGCGGGGCCTCCTACGAGCAGTACGTC. It specifies CASSLALSSGASYEQYV.

Notes on this clone: This CDR3 is also generated by other DNA sequences in the sample. The CDR3 sequence is CASSLGQETQYF. The DNA of the CDR3 is TGCGCCAGCAGCTTGGGGCAAGAGACCCAGTACTTC. The chain is built from TRBV5-1 and TRBJ2-5; D gene unclear. Germline-derived CDR1 and CDR2 are SGHRS and YFSETQ. V was shortened by 0 bases and J by 2 bases, with 2 bases between the two germline ends. The CDR3 is made up of 12 amino acids.

J is TRBJ2-1 and V is TRBV9; TRBD2 aligns across 8 bases. Germline V CDR1 and CDR2: SGDLS, YYNGEE. V lost 0 bases and J lost 9; bases outside the gene matches: 8. The CDR3 sequence is 15 residues long. As DNA, the CDR3 is TGTGCCAGCAGCGTAGCCCAAGCGGGAGTAACTGAGCAGTTCTTC. Its translation is CASSVAQAGVTEQFF.

The CDR3 is CATKGTAGNTIYF. The CDR3 DNA follows: TGTGCCACCAAGGGGACCGCCGGAAACACCATATATTTT. J is TRBJ1-3 and V is TRBV15; weak D call: TRBD1 (5 bases). Germline CDR1 is LNHNV and CDR2 is YYDKDF (reference sequence). Trimming removed 7 bases from V and 4 bases from J, with 11 bases in between. CDR3 length: 13 residues.

The J gene is TRBJ1-6, the V gene TRBV10-1; D perhaps matches TRBD1 (5 bases). CDR1 is WNHNN, CDR2 SYGVQD, per germline (reference sequence). The CDR3 totals 14 residues. Trimming pared 6 bases from V and 6 bases from J, leaving 12 bases between. CDR3 residues: CASRDKGPNSPLHF. DNA of the CDR3: TGCGCCAGCAGGGACAAGGGCCCTAATTCACCCCTCCACTTT.

The J gene is TRBJ1-4, the V gene TRBV7-9; D is undetermined. V dropped 5 bases and J dropped 0 bases, with 7 bases sitting between them. The germline V gene encodes CDR1 SEHNR and CDR2 FQNEAQ (reference sequence). This CDR3 spans 14 amino acids. In nucleotides, the CDR3 is TGTGCCAGCAGCCCCACATCAACTAATGAAAAACTGTTTTTT. The encoded protein is CASSPTSTNEKLFF.

V gene TRBV11-3 combines with J gene TRBJ2-5; D gene unclear. The germline V and J ends were trimmed by 5 bases and 5 bases, with 9 bases remaining between them. CDR3 length: 12 residues. Germline lookup yields CDR1 SGHNT and CDR2 YENEEA. The CDR3 DNA sequence: TGTGCCAGCAGCCAGATTTGGGAGACCCAGTACTTC. Its translation: CASSQIWETQYF.

This chain links TRBV5-6 with TRBJ2-3, with 7 nucleotides matching TRBD2. V was clipped by 2 bases and J by 3 bases; unmatched bases: 6. Germline V gene sequence: CDR1 SGHDT, CDR2 YYEEEE. This CDR3 has 15 residues. Here the CDR3 DNA reads TGTGCCAGCAGCTTTGAGGAGCGGGGTACAGATACGCAGTATTTT. It is translated as CASSFEERGTDTQYF.

This sequence joins TRBV27 and TRBJ2-7; the D is unclear. The CDR3 has 16 amino acids. Germline-derived CDR1 and CDR2 are MNHEY and SMNVEV (reference sequence). Deletions cut 2 bases from V and 0 bases from J, with 14 bases between. This chain's CDR3 is CASSLKGAPNSYEQYF. The CDR3 bases are TGTGCCAGCAGTTTAAAAGGAGCGCCGAACTCCTACGAGCAGTACTTC.

The chain combines TRBV7-6 with TRBJ2-1, with TRBD2 matching 10 bases. V lost 2 bases, J lost 7 bases, and 5 bases stayed unmatched. CDR1 and CDR2 (germline): SGHVS, FNYEAQ. This CDR3 region has 15 residues. CDR3 loop: CASSLRPSGGNEQFF. The DNA for the CDR3 is TGTGCCAGCAGCTTACGTCCTAGCGGGGGAAATGAGCAGTTCTTC.

The V and J genes are TRBV10-1 and TRBJ2-3; D is perhaps TRBD2 (6 bases). Germline-derived CDR1 and CDR2 are WNHNN and SYGVQD (reference sequence). The CDR3 consists of 14 residues. V dropped 3 bases and J dropped 2 bases, with 9 bases sitting between them. CDR3 in amino acids: CASSDSGVTDTQYF. DNA for the CDR3: TGCGCCAGCAGTGACTCGGGGGTCACAGATACGCAGTATTTT.